Below, one T cell receptor (beta chain) is given with its context. Its target is not known. The sample contains more than one DNA sequence encoding this CDR3. TCRdb keeps only in-frame clones here, not all; method: immunoSEQ multiplex PCR. The table records 50,000 to 70,000 clones, 72% of them present only once. With more than nine days of culture completed, CD4+ T cells were isolated. This entry is derived from a study of vaccination effects on CD4 cells after COVID-19. The V gene lost 2 bases and the J gene lost 0 bases, with 1 base spanning the gap. Germline CDR1 reads PRHDT; CDR2 reads FYEKMQ (reference sequence). This CDR3 contains 12 residues.

The chain is built from TRBV13 and TRBJ1-2; D uncertain. This sequence originates from a human donor who had a prior SARS-CoV-2 infection. Sequencing used CD4+ T cells from PBMCs cultured without peptide, obtained before COVID-19 vaccination. The CDR3 is CASSLTNYGYTF. The CDR3 DNA reads as TGTGCCAGCAGCTTAACTAACTATGGCTACACCTTC.